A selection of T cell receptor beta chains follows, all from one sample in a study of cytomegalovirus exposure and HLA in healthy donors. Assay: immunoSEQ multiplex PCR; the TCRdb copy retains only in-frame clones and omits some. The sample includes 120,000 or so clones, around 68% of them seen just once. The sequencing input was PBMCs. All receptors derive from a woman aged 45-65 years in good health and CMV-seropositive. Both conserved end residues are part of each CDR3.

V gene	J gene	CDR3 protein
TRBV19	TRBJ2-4	CASSYTSGIAKNIQYF
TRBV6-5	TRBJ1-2	CASSYSMAGGFYGYTF
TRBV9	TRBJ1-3	CASSVFGLSGNTIYF
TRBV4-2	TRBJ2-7	CASSQGDRDEQYF
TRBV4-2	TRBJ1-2	CASSQGAPMPYGYTF
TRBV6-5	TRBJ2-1	CASSTGRNYNEQFF
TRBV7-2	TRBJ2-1	CASSFNRDNEQFF
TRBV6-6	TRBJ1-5	CASKDRNSNQPQHF
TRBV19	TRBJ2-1	CASSTDRGSYFF
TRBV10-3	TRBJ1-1	CAISESRDTATEAFF
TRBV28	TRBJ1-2	CASSRGQGEYTF
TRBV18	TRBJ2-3	CASSPPGGLGDTQYF
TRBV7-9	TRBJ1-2	CASSPPGQVSHGYTF
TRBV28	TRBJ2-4	CASTGLGGSPYF
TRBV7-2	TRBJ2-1	CASSETDRGSYNEQFF
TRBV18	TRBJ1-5	CASSGTGGQPQHF
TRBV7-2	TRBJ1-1	CASSSSRGNTEAFF
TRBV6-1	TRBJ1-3	CASSEGQGQNTIYF
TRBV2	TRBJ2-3	CASSDSGGADTQYF
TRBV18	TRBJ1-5	CASSLRRNNQPQHF
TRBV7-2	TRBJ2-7	CASSPGTGGAEQYF
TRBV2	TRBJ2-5	CASSAQETQYF
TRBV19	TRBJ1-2	CASSIDLGTGMNYGYTF
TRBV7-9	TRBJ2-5	CASSMAGPRGETQYF
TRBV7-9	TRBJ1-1	CASSLAAGGNTEAFF
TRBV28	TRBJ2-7	CASSGFSYEQYF
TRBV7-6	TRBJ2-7	CASSAGTGLYYEQYF
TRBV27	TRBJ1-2	CASSSWTGAANYGYTF
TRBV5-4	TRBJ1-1	CASSLRDYNTEAFF
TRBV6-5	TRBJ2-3	CASSYSGVGTDTQYF
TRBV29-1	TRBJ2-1	CSVDRPSGRISEQFF
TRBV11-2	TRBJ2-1	CASSYSTGDEQFF
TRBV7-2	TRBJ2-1	CASSSGTYNEQFF
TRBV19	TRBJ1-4	CASSIAPNEKLFF
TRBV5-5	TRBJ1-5	CASSPQGMSNQPQHF
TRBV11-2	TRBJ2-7	CASSLDVTGEQYF
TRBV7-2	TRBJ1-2	CASSLGRGSNYGYTF
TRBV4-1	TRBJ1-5	CASSQIRAGNQPQHF
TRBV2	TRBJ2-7	CASSAGTSTYEQYF
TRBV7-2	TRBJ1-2	CASSPGTGPYGYTF
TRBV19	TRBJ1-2	CASSNSGRRVYGYTF
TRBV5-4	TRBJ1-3	CASSLREANTIYF
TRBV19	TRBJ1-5	CASSSVGGGNQPQHF